This T cell receptor (beta chain) came from a study of neoadjuvant anti-PD-1 for oral cavity cancer. Overall study findings and caveats: PBMC Gini-index clonality exceeded responders' in non-responders post-nivolumab.

Six replicates per PBMC sample, mostly from around 500 ng of genomic DNA. Sequencing was performed with immunoSEQ multiplex PCR; in TCRdb, only in-frame clones are kept and a portion is missing. This sample has tens of thousands of clones, with around 85% found just once. Germline values: CDR1 MNHEY, CDR2 SMNVEV (reference sequence). There are 16 residues in the CDR3. Trimming pared 7 bases from V and 0 bases from J, leaving 15 bases between. Points on this clone: What it binds is unknown.

The sample was PBMCs, taken before nivolumab (anti-PD-1) treatment. This clonotype was obtained from a person between 40 and 80 years old with oral cavity squamous cell carcinoma. The V gene is TRBV27, the J gene TRBJ2-2, with no clear D. The CDR3 nucleotides are TGTGCCAGCACCCCTGCAGAAAAAGCGAACACCGGGGAGCTGTTTTTT. Translated: CASTPAEKANTGELFF.